The 4 T cell receptor beta chains below all came from one sample that was sequenced in a study of post-analysis software for immune sequencing data. These receptors have no identified antigens. Overall study findings and caveats: Relative to controls, patients had five TRBV segments at higher frequency, with TRBV5-6, TRBV5-1 and TRBV20-1 among these.

Libraries were made from TCR beta cDNA, and they carried unique molecular identifiers. TCRdb passed the PCR reads through MiXCR, listing each CDR3 protein once. The sample includes about 380,000 distinct CDR3 sequences, around 33% seen only once; the top ten take under 15%. Sequenced material: blood. These receptors originate from a girl aged 5 to 17 with multiple sclerosis.

This clonotype was seen a handful of times. The rearrangement links TRBV6-5 to TRBJ2-2, with 7 bases aligning to TRBD1. In germline, CDR1 is MNHEY, CDR2 SVGAGI. The CDR3 covers 14 residues. V dropped 6 bases and J dropped 3; count of bases not matched to a gene: 4. The CDR3 sequence: CASRLDRDTGELFF. CDR3 bases: TGTGCCAGCAGACTCGACAGGGACACCGGGGAGCTGTTTTTT.

The V gene is TRBV6-5, the J gene TRBJ2-3; D not resolved. The V gene's germline CDR1 is MNHEY and CDR2 SVGAGI. This CDR3 region has 15 residues. Trimming shortened V by 0 bases and J by 0 bases, and 7 bases separated the two germline ends. The CDR3 spells CASSYSYESTDTQYF. The CDR3 bases are TGTGCCAGCAGTTACTCATATGAAAGCACAGATACGCAGTATTTT.

As for this clonotype: A junction boundary mismatches the germline segment, possibly from a read error. This rearrangement joins TRBV5-1 to TRBJ2-7, with D tentatively TRBD2 (5 bases). This CDR3 has 14 residues. Per germline, CDR1 SGHRS and CDR2 YFSETQ. CDR3 amino acids: CACSSHRGSYEQYF. The CDR3 region has the DNA TGCGCCTGCAGCTCCCACCGGGGCTCCTACGAGCAGTACTTC. The full variable domain, with the rest looked up from reference TRBV5-1 and TRBJ2-7, is KAGVTQTPRYLIKTRGQQVTLSCSPISGHRSVSWYQQTPGQGLQFLFEYFSETQRNKGNFPGRFSGRQFSNSRSEMNVSTLELGDSALYLCACSSHRGSYEQYFGPGTRLTVT.

The chain couples TRBV3-1 to TRBJ2-7; D perhaps matches TRBD1 (5 bases). The ends were cut back, 1 base at V and 8 bases at J, with 9 bases in the middle. CDR3 length equals 12 residues. In germline, CDR1 is LGHDT, CDR2 YNNKEL (reference sequence). The CDR3 DNA reads TGTGCCAGCAGCCAAGTCCAGGGCCAGCAGTACTTC. This sequence encodes CASSQVQGQQYF.